The T cell receptor (beta chain) described here comes from a study of T-cell memory formation after mild COVID-19. Each CDR3 protein gets one entry after TCRdb re-called the 5' RACE reads with MiXCR. The sample has tens of thousands of distinct CDR3 sequences; roughly 13% are singletons. The sample holds a few counts of this clonotype. J gave up 2 bases and V 4 bases, and 3 bases lay outside the gene matches. This CDR3 is 15 amino acids long. Germline V gene sequence: CDR1 SEHNR, CDR2 FQNEAQ (reference sequence). The clonotype comes from an adult woman who had mild COVID-19 (a few samples of this study predate the infection). Cell type and time point are not known. The rearrangement links TRBV7-9 to TRBJ2-7, with 12 bases identical to TRBD2. Sequencing was performed on PBMCs or a T cell subset sorted from them (not recorded which). CDR3 region: CASSWLAGGPYEQYF. The DNA for the CDR3 is TGTGCCAGCAGCTGGCTAGCGGGAGGGCCCTACGAGCAGTACTTC.